The 13 T cell receptor beta chains below were found in one sample sequenced in a study of T-cell reconstitution after alpha-beta-depleted transplantation in children. Preparation of the TCRbeta library used unique molecular identifiers. TCRdb reprocessed the PCR reads via MiXCR and lists one record per CDR3 protein. The sample lists hundreds of thousands of distinct CDR3 sequences; around 25% were seen once. The material sequenced was PBMCs, mostly from graft donor cells, taken 360 days after TCRalphabeta/CD19-depleted stem cell transplant. The receptors shown here come from a female patient aged 2-15 years who had a stem cell transplant for congenital amegakaryocytic thrombocytopenia, so the T cells may come from the graft donor.

This rearrangement joins TRBV29-1 to TRBJ1-2; D uncertain. The CDR3 sequence is 11 residues long. Germline lookup yields CDR1 SQVTM and CDR2 ANQGSEA. V was clipped by 0 bases and J by 13 bases, with 12 bases between them. The CDR3 region has the DNA TGCAGCGTTGAAGAGCCAGTCACTACCACCTTC. Translating gives CSVEEPVTTTF.

The chain joins TRBV5-1 to TRBJ2-3; 7 bases match TRBD1. Germline CDR1 SGHRS, CDR2 YFSETQ. The V and J ends lost 5 bases and 3 bases, in that order; junction bases with no gene match: 9. The CDR3 is 15 residues long. CDR3 sequence reads: CASSLTGRYTDTQYF. The CDR3 bases are TGCGCCAGCAGTTTGACAGGGCGGTATACAGATACGCAGTATTTT.

This clonotype was picked up a small number of times. The V and J genes are TRBV28 and TRBJ2-4; 7 positions match TRBD2. This CDR3 is built from 15 residues. After removal of 5 bases from V and 0 bases from J, the junction contained 4 bases not matched to a gene. The germline CDR1 and CDR2 sequences are MDHEN and SYDVKM. The CDR3 region has the DNA TGTGCCAGCAGTGGTAGCGGGCAAGCCAAAAACATTCAGTACTTC. This sequence encodes CASSGSGQAKNIQYF. Full variable domain (remainder filled in from reference TRBV28 and TRBJ2-4): DVKVTQSSRYLVKRTGEKVFLECVQDMDHENMFWYRQDPGLGLRLIYFSYDVKMKEKGDIPEGYSVSREKKERFSLILESASTNQTSMYLCASSGSGQAKNIQYFGAGTRLSVL.

The V call is TRBV12-3 or TRBV12-4, the J call TRBJ1-5, with no clear D. Trimming cost V 4 bases and J 3 bases, with 10 bases left between them. This CDR3 contains 14 residues. In DNA, the CDR3 is TGTGCCAGCAGTTCCCTAGGTTTCAATCAGCCCCAGCATTTT. Amino acid sequence: CASSSLGFNQPQHF.

This clonotype was seen a handful of times. The DNA for the CDR3 is TGCAGCGTTGAGGACCTGGATGGCTACACCTTC. Amino acids: CSVEDLDGYTF. This chain connects TRBV29-1 to TRBJ1-2; D gene unclear. This CDR3 contains 11 residues. V lost 3 bases and J 6 bases, leaving 8 bases between the germline ends. The V gene's germline CDR1 is SQVTM and CDR2 ANQGSEA.

This clonotype was observed a few times. V usage is TRBV7-2 and J usage is TRBJ2-1, with no clear D. With 5 bases removed from V and 2 bases from J, the gap between germline ends came to 7 bases. The CDR3 extends over 13 amino acids. CDR1 is SGHTA and CDR2 is FQGNSA in the germline V gene. This CDR3 is CASSVRAYNEQFF. CDR3 bases: TGTGCCAGCAGCGTCCGGGCCTACAATGAGCAGTTCTTC.

This clonotype has just a few counts. The chain employs TRBV15 and TRBJ2-7; no firm D call. Per germline, CDR1 LNHNV and CDR2 YYDKDF (reference sequence). Trimming removed 0 bases from V and 4 bases from J, with 13 bases in between. The CDR3 extends over 15 amino acids. CDR3 nucleotides: TGTGCCACCAGCAGAGAGATTGGGGTTTGGTACGAGCAGTACTTC. Amino acid sequence: CATSREIGVWYEQYF. Looking up the rest from reference TRBV15 and TRBJ2-7 gives the full variable domain: DAMVIQNPRYQVTQFGKPVTLSCSQTLNHNVMYWYQQKSSQAPKLLFHYYDKDFNNEADTPDNFQSRRPNTSFCFLDIRSPGLGDTAMYLCATSREIGVWYEQYFGPGTRLTVT.

This clonotype occurred many times. The rearrangement joins TRBV3-1 to TRBJ2-1; D remains unclear. The CDR3 runs to 12 residues. CDR1 is LGHDT, CDR2 YNNKEL, per germline (reference sequence). Trimming removed 2 bases at V and 9 bases at J, with 8 bases between. The CDR3 spells CASSQSTGEQFF. The DNA for the CDR3 is TGTGCCAGCAGCCAATCTACGGGTGAGCAGTTCTTC.

The chain employs TRBV7-2 and TRBJ2-2; TRBD2 might be the D (6 bases). CDR3 length: 16 amino acids. V lost 3 bases and J lost 3, with 14 bases in between. The germline V gene encodes CDR1 SGHTA and CDR2 FQGNSA. As DNA, the CDR3 is TGTGCCAGCAGCTTGCGGGGCCTCACTTACACCGGGGAGCTGTTTTTT. Its translation: CASSLRGLTYTGELFF.

This chain connects TRBV7-2 to TRBJ2-5; 8 positions agree with TRBD2. The germline gives CDR1 SGHTA, CDR2 FQGNSA. The CDR3 sequence is 13 residues long. Unmatched junction bases numbered 5, after V lost 5 bases and J lost 6 bases. CDR3 loop: CASSPASGQTQYF. CDR3 DNA: TGTGCCAGCAGCCCGGCTAGCGGGCAGACCCAGTACTTC. Looking up the rest from reference TRBV7-2 and TRBJ2-5 gives the full variable domain: GAGVSQSPSNKVTEKGKDVELRCDPISGHTALYWYRQSLGQGLEFLIYFQGNSAPDKSGLPSDRFSAERTGGSVSTLTIQRTQQEDSAVYLCASSPASGQTQYFGPGTRLLVL.

This clonotype occurred a few times. This chain uses TRBV7-8 with TRBJ2-7; D might be TRBD2 (6 bases). The CDR3 totals 16 residues. CDR1 and CDR2 from the germline V gene are SGHVS and FQNEAQ. Trimming shortened V by 4 bases and J by 5 bases, and 21 bases separated the two germline ends. This CDR3 reads CASSSRVRGMNHEQYF. CDR3 sequence (DNA): TGTGCCAGCAGCTCCCGCGTCCGCGGGATGAATCACGAGCAGTACTTC.

There are a few counts of this clonotype. The chain links TRBV9 to TRBJ2-1, with 8 bases matching TRBD2. The germline CDR1 and CDR2 sequences are SGDLS and YYNGEE. J lost 4 bases, V lost 1 base, and 7 bases had no gene match. CDR3 length: 16 residues. The CDR3 sequence: CASSVSRGGWYNEQFF. In nucleotides, the CDR3 is TGTGCCAGCAGCGTATCCCGGGGGGGTTGGTACAATGAGCAGTTCTTC. The variable domain in full, with the rest retrieved from reference TRBV9 and TRBJ2-1, is DSGVTQTPKHLITATGQRVTLRCSPRSGDLSVYWYQQSLDQGLQFLIQYYNGEERAKGNILERFSAQQFPDLHSELNLSSLELGDSALYFCASSVSRGGWYNEQFFGPGTRLTVL.

This clonotype was observed a few times. The rearrangement uses TRBV10-3 and TRBJ2-7; D is uncertain. CDR1 is ENHRY, CDR2 SYGVKD, per germline. Trimming shortened V by 0 bases and J by 6 bases, and 15 bases separated the two germline ends. There are 15 residues in the CDR3. CDR3 in DNA: TGTGCCATCAGTGAGTCGGTTGTGCTAGGGCGCGAGCAGTACTTC. Translation gives CAISESVVLGREQYF.